This T cell receptor beta chain was sequenced for a study of shared clonotypes between healthy human individuals. Whole-study context: With ages of 18 to 49, the donors were a couple of women and a few men.

Selected positively for CCR7 and CD45RO-negative, naive CD8 cells excluded terminally differentiated effector memory CD45RA+ cells. The study's findings and limits: It was only blood that was sampled, and tissue repertoires likely differ.

Several immunoSEQ plates received, in even portions, the genomic DNA of each subset. The table came from immunoSEQ multiplex PCR; TCRdb's copy has only in-frame clones and leaves some out. The sample holds some 2 million clones, roughly 95% seen once. Regarding this clone: Its antigen is unidentified.

The sequencing sample was made of naive CD8+ T cells sorted from blood. This sequence originates from a man aged 18 to 30 in good health.

The CDR3 sequence: CAISDPSGDRGPYEQYF. CDR3 in DNA: TGTGCCATCAGTGACCCCTCCGGCGACAGGGGACCCTACGAGCAGTACTTC. This chain links TRBV10-3 with TRBJ2-7; TRBD1 agrees at 8 bases. The V and J ends lost 3 bases and 2 bases, in that order; junction bases with no gene match: 12. CDR3 length: 17 residues. Germline V lookup: CDR1 ENHRY, CDR2 SYGVKD.